This T cell receptor (beta chain) was captured in a study of cytomegalovirus exposure and HLA in healthy donors (dated by TCRdb to about 2017). Concerning the study at large: According to an earlier analysis of a few hundred of the donors, 150 million to 200 million T cells yielded roughly 110 million unique TCR beta sequences and approximately 280 Gb of sequence data. HLA typing included class I and class II loci at four-digit resolution. In the later analysis, no new phenotypic data were used to find candidate immune exposures; instead, reliance was placed on TCR beta sequences and their occurrence across donors. Of the roughly 410 genotyped donors, less than 85% were placed in the genetic ancestry cluster associated with self-reported Caucasian donors. Typing coverage differed by locus: A, B, C, DRB1 and DQB1 were typed in roughly 620-640 donors, DQA1 in approximately 520, DPA1 in approximately 610, and DPB1 in 450 to 480. Using immunosequencing, the study profiled T cell repertoires from about 620 subjects and related those repertoires to cytomegalovirus serostatus. All discovery cohort repertoires had been generated on a single sequencing platform. On average, roughly 240,000 unique TCR beta nucleotide sequences were sequenced per donor among several hundred genotyped donors of the cohort, with roughly 18% of those sequences being non-productive. To predict cytomegalovirus infection status, the study combined high-throughput TCR immunosequencing, statistical association of individual TCRs with disease status, and machine learning. Because of strong linkage in the cohort, five DR-DQ haplotypes were treated as single units for association and clustering. In addition to the first cohort of 666 subjects, a separate validation cohort of under 150 different subjects was used. The study was designed to test whether signatures of past pathogen exposure could be identified by cataloging public T cell receptors. An early release that covered about 600 HLA-typed donors contained about 300 gigabases of sequencing data and 75 million to 100 million unique TCR sequences. A later genetic analysis used genome-wide SNP genotypes for about three fifths of the 666 donors, treating that subset as a discovery cohort. Donor age, sex, ethnicity and CMV serostatus were collected together with the repertoire data. An earlier analysis of approximately 640 of the donors applied high-throughput TCR beta sequencing to assess whether each TCR beta V gene segment acted as functional or pseudogenic. A later analysis re-examined previously published TCR beta repertoires from more than 650 donors and added high-resolution HLA genotyping to investigate patterns of TCR occurrence.

The cohort was made up of hundreds of healthy bone marrow donors. At the time of sampling, every cohort member was nominally healthy, though immune exposures that went unrecorded were likely present. The donor tested CMV seronegative, placing the donor among the 352 seronegative members of the cohort. A peripheral blood sample was provided by each donor, and peripheral blood mononuclear cells were used for TCR beta sequencing. The Qiagen DNeasy Blood Extraction Kit was used to extract genomic DNA from the blood cell samples. Here is what the overall study found, with its caveats: At a false discovery rate of 0.05, a later analysis linked around 17,000 TCR beta sequences to specific HLA alleles. The earlier analysis of fewer than 750 of the donors excluded approximately 15 rarely observed V segments, including chromosome 9 orphons, because counts were too low. It was suggested by the authors that the approach could potentially be generalized to other disease states and immunological phenotypes. When HLA alleles, especially DR and DQ, strongly co-occurred, attributing TCR associations to individual alleles was difficult. In vitro tests confirmed that three of the cytomegalovirus-associated TCR beta chains recognize cytomegalovirus antigens. Some IMGT-functional V segments, including TRBV6-2 and TRBV6-3, could not be distinguished by the 87-base-pair reads and were therefore excluded. According to a later analysis, parvovirus B19, influenza, CMV and Epstein-Barr virus appeared linked to several top co-occurrence clusters. Presence/absence analyses assumed roughly uniform sequencing depth across donors, an assumption that may not hold. According to a later analysis, TCR association rates differed among HLA loci, with DRB1 alleles showing the most associated TCRs and HLA-C alleles showing the fewest. CMV serostatus was the only immune exposure information available for the cohort. Compared with equally common non-associated chains, HLA-associated TCR beta chains in a later analysis were more clonally expanded and had lower generation probabilities. Linkage disequilibrium might explain the correlated functional status among segregating V segments, but an unknown experimental factor could not be ruled out. In this cohort, only TCR beta chains were sequenced, and detectable features were limited by the absence of alpha or paired-chain data. A further reported finding was that TCR beta sequences accurately predicted the HLA-A and HLA-B alleles for most subjects in the first cohort. Most TCR sequences were seen in very few donors, while some public TCRs were found in many individuals. A later genetic analysis reported fewer N-insertions in productive TCRs among donors in an Asian-associated ancestry cluster than the roughly 640-donor mean. HLA typing was unavailable for some donors at each locus, so association tests used only the typed subset. In an earlier analysis of fewer than 750 of the donors, most TCR beta V segments were observed in productive rearrangements about 90% or about 30% of the time, broadly matching IMGT annotations. According to a later analysis, most CMV-associated TCR beta chains appeared to be HLA-restricted, and the HLA associations seemed to be driven largely by CMV exposure. In the study, around 150 TCR beta chains were listed as associated with cytomegalovirus. An association between a missense DCLRE1C variant and V-gene and J-gene trimming of TCR beta chains was found in a later genetic analysis and replicated in an independent cohort. A cluster of highly shared sequence variants was judged likely to represent a technical artifact of the sequencing pipeline. The classifier was reported to diagnose cytomegalovirus status with high specificity and sensitivity in both the original cohort and the validation cohort.

The table lists this clone with a few counts. Its specific antigen is unknown. Within one base of it there is no much larger clone, and no base qualities were kept. Looking up the germline V gene yields CDR1 SGDLS and CDR2 YYNGEE. Between the V and J ends, shortened by 3 bases and 0 bases respectively, the junction contains 5 bases. From cysteine to phenylalanine, the CDR3 is 13 amino acids long. Only the CDR3 part of the read is kept: 39 bases, read in frame from the first base. Library method: the immunoSEQ multiplex PCR assay. The multiplex PCR relied on a mix of 60 forward primers for TCR Vbeta segments and 13 reverse primers for TCR Jbeta segments. The CDR3 region of rearranged TCR beta genes was amplified from genomic DNA with a multiplex PCR assay. The Illumina HiSeq System was used to sequence the amplified TCR beta libraries as 87-base-pair reads. The authors' analysis ran thus. A later analysis tallied tens of millions of unique TCR beta chains across the 700 or so repertoires, and about 10 million of those chains were shared by two or more donors. Raw reads were error-corrected and collapsed into unique sequences by a nearest-neighbor algorithm in which closely related sequences were merged to remove PCR and sequencing errors. To assign V, D and J gene segments, CDR3 sequences were aligned to IMGT reference sequences. For a sequence to be retained, at least a six-nucleotide match to both a V gene segment and a J gene segment was required. A rearrangement was called productive if the CDR3 had no stop codons and remained in frame with V and J, and every other rearrangement was called non-productive. Following IMGT convention, CDR3 was defined as the stretch from the second conserved V-encoded cysteine up to the conserved J-encoded phenylalanine. The earlier analysis of 587 of the donors excluded sequences that lacked an unambiguous match to a single V gene segment. In an earlier analysis of approximately 560 of the donors, a V segment was called functional when productive rearrangements were above 56.7%, and segregating when the standard deviation between donors exceeded 5%. A statistical classification framework was developed to diagnose cytomegalovirus status using the catalog of TCR beta chain sequences. A later analysis assigned V and J genes by comparing TCR nucleotide sequences with IMGT/GENE-DB human TR gene sequences. A later analysis assigned CDR3 sequences and most-parsimonious VDJ recombination scenarios with the TCRdist pipeline. A later analysis defined each TCR beta chain by its CDR3 amino acid sequence plus V-gene family, and excluded reads lacking a unique V-gene family. In a later analysis, 500 to 650 highly shared, low-generation-probability nucleotide sequences were removed to address suspected cross-contamination and a sequencing artifact. In a later analysis, a clonal expansion index was calculated for each public chain from normalized within-repertoire ranks of inferred template counts. Generation probabilities in a later analysis came from a VDJ recombination model fitted to out-of-frame rearrangements, and those results were checked against IGoR. In a later analysis, hypergeometric tests were used to score TCR-TCR, TCR-HLA and TCR-CMV co-occurrence, with a repertoire-size bias correction applied to TCR pairs. A later analysis estimated false discovery rates by permuting HLA or CMV assignments 20 times. In a later analysis, co-occurring TCRs were grouped with DBSCAN, and TCRdist sequence similarity was added when clustering was performed within HLA-allele-positive subsets. Repertoires with fewer than 30,000 or more than 120,000 public chains, plus five repertoires with anomalous nucleotide sharing, were excluded from co-occurrence clustering. TCRdb obtained this table from immuneACCESS and retained in-frame rearrangements with V and J assigned. These tables miss some clones; where compared with another copy, unresolved V genes account for less than half of the shortfall, and the remainder is unexplained. Clonal size and the V and J genes are those of that table, whereas D and trimming came from the DNA. The sample has 100,000 to 120,000 clones on record, 75% of them singletons. The top ten clonotypes cover under 1.5% of the sample.

The sequenced material came from PBMCs. The sequence came from a man aged 35 to 55 in good health and CMV-seronegative. This sequence uses TRBV9 and TRBJ2-3; no D segment can be confidently identified. The sequence in DNA is TGTGCCAGCAGCGCGACTAGCACAGATACGCAGTATTTT. It is translated as CASSATSTDTQYF.